Listed here are 9 T cell receptor beta chains from one sample, sequenced in a study of T cell responses to AZD1222 COVID-19 vaccine. TCRdb's copy holds only in-frame clones and misses some; the assay was immunoSEQ multiplex PCR. The repertoire holds under 95,000 clones, with approximately 85% as singletons. Sample: peripheral blood, taken 28 days after the second AZD1222 dose. All receptors derive from an adult who received the AZD1222 COVID-19 vaccine.

The chain recombines TRBV19 with TRBJ1-3; a weak D match, TRBD1 (6 bases). V lost 5 bases, J lost 2 bases, and 10 bases lay in between. CDR1 is LNHDA, CDR2 SQIVND, per germline (reference sequence). This CDR3 contains 14 residues. The CDR3 sequence: CASSGTTTGNTIYF. Here the CDR3 DNA reads TGTGCCAGTAGTGGGACAACAACTGGAAACACCATATATTTT.

For the CDR3, the DNA is TGTGCCAGCAGCCCTCTACAGGGGATCAGCACAGATACGCAGTATTTT. Translation: CASSPLQGISTDTQYF. The chain carries TRBV9 and TRBJ2-3; 7 bases map to TRBD1. V trimming: 4 bases; J trimming: 0 bases; junction bases outside the gene matches: 8. Germline V gene lookup returns CDR1 SGDLS and CDR2 YYNGEE. The CDR3 is 16 residues long. Together with reference TRBV9 and TRBJ2-3, the CDR3 gives the full variable domain: DSGVTQTPKHLITATGQRVTLRCSPRSGDLSVYWYQQSLDQGLQFLIQYYNGEERAKGNILERFSAQQFPDLHSELNLSSLELGDSALYFCASSPLQGISTDTQYFGPGTRLTVL.

The chain joins TRBV28 to TRBJ1-6; unclear D gene. V was shortened by 6 bases and J by 8 bases, with 11 bases between the two germline ends. The CDR3 spans 13 residues. Germline CDR1 is MDHEN and CDR2 is SYDVKM. Here the CDR3 reads CASSPIRDSPLHF. The DNA for the CDR3 is TGTGCCAGCAGCCCTATTCGAGATTCACCCCTCCACTTT.

The rearrangement joins TRBV5-5 to TRBJ1-5; D not certain. CDR1 is SGHKS and CDR2 is YYEKEE in the germline V gene (reference sequence). This CDR3 has 15 amino acids. V lost 5 bases and J lost 5, with 17 bases in between. CDR3 loop: CASRAFISRDQPQHF. CDR3 coding DNA: TGTGCCAGCAGAGCTTTTATTTCGCGGGATCAGCCCCAGCATTTT.

J is TRBJ1-2 and V is TRBV28, with TRBD1 as a possible D gene (5 bases). Trimming took off 2 bases at V and 5 bases at J, with 9 bases between the two ends. CDR3 length: 13 residues. Per the germline V gene, CDR1 is MDHEN and CDR2 is SYDVKM. The CDR3 DNA sequence: TGTGCCAGCAGTTTACCCCAGGGATATGGCTACACCTTC. Translating gives CASSLPQGYGYTF.

The CDR3 sequence: CASSMRGRHYEQYF. The CDR3 DNA follows: TGTGCCAGTAGTATGCGGGGACGGCACTACGAGCAGTACTTC. This chain uses TRBV19 with TRBJ2-7; D might be TRBD2 (6 bases). V dropped 3 bases and J dropped 3 bases, with 12 bases sitting between them. The CDR3 runs 14 residues. From germline, CDR1 is LNHDA and CDR2 SQIVND (reference sequence).

The rearrangement uses TRBV6-1 and TRBJ2-7; 7 nucleotides align to TRBD1. Germline CDR1 is MNHNS and CDR2 is SASEGT. V shed 3 bases and J 2 bases; nucleotides not matched to a gene: 7. The length of the CDR3 is 15 residues. The CDR3 sequence is CASSETGFGAYEQYF. CDR3 in DNA: TGTGCCAGCAGTGAGACAGGGTTTGGGGCCTACGAGCAGTACTTC.

This clone showed up just once. This chain links TRBV6-4 with TRBJ1-2, with 8 positions matching TRBD1. J was trimmed by 3 bases and V by 2 bases; bases with no gene match: 5. The germline CDR1 and CDR2 sequences are MRHNA and SNTAGT. This CDR3 has 15 residues. In DNA form, the CDR3 reads TGTGCCAGCAGTGACGTGGCAGGGGGCGACTATGGCTACACCTTC. Protein: CASSDVAGGDYGYTF.

The chain employs TRBV6-5 and TRBJ2-5, with D tentatively TRBD2 (5 bases). Germline-derived CDR1 and CDR2 are MNHEY and SVGAGI. Trimming removed 8 bases from V and 4 bases from J, with 17 bases in between. The CDR3 has 14 residues. The CDR3 region has the DNA TGTGCCAGCGCGAGGGCGTTTCGGGTAGAGACCCAGTACTTC. Protein sequence: CASARAFRVETQYF.